The clone carrying this T cell receptor beta chain was observed at least ten times. Germline V gene sequence: CDR1 LGHNA, CDR2 YSLEER. V was shortened by 6 bases and J by 7 bases, with 19 bases between the two germline ends. The CDR3 contains 16 residues. TCRdb re-derived calls from the RT-PCR reads in MiXCR, one entry per CDR3 protein. The sample has approximately 720,000 distinct CDR3 sequences, 12% to 15% seen once. Source material: memory CD4+ T cells from blood. The chain uses TRBV4-3 and TRBJ1-6; D gene ambiguous. This receptor was identified in a female donor in good health, serving as a healthy control. The CDR3 sequence is CASSYDTSRVNSPLHF. CDR3 DNA: TGCGCCAGCAGTTATGATACATCAAGGGTAAATTCACCCCTCCACTTT.